The entry below describes one T cell receptor beta chain. The data are from a study of control samples from healthy donors and cancer patients. This CDR3 is built from 13 residues. Germline V gives CDR1 SGHRS, CDR2 YFSETQ. Trimming removed 1 base from V and 5 bases from J, with 9 bases in between. Clones were read by immunoSEQ multiplex PCR, and TCRdb kept only the in-frame ones, dropping some. This table holds some 120,000 clones, nearly 95% found once. The sample consisted of blood. This sequence originates from a man aged 30 to 39 in good health. The chain couples TRBV5-1 to TRBJ1-1; D ambiguous. CDR3 bases: TGCGCCAGCAGCTTGATCGGGAATACTGAAGCTTTCTTT. It is translated as CASSLIGNTEAFF.